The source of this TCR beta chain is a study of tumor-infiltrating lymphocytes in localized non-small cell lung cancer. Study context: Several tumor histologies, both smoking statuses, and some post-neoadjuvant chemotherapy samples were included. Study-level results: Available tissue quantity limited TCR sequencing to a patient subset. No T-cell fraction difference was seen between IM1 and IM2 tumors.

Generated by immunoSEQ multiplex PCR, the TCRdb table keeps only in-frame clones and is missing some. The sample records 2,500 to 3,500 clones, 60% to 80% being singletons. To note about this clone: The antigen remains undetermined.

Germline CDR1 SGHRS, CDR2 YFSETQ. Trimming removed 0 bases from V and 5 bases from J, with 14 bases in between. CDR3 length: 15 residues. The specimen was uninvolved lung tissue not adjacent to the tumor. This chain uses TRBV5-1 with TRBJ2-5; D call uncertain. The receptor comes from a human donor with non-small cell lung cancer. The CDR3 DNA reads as TGCGCCAGCAGCTTGGGCCAGGCCGCCTTTGAGACCCAGTACTTC. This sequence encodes CASSLGQAAFETQYF.